The 22 T cell receptor beta chains given below trace back to one sample, sequenced in a study of T-cell memory formation after mild COVID-19. MiXCR, run by TCRdb on the 5' RACE reads, gives a single entry per CDR3 protein. This table has more than 150,000 distinct CDR3 sequences, around 20% appearing once. Sequencing was carried out using PBMCs or a T cell subset sorted from them (not recorded which). Receptors originate from a man between 18 and 35 years old who had mild COVID-19 (a few samples of this study predate the infection). Cell type and time point are not known.

The chain carries TRBV2 and TRBJ1-2; D not resolved. Germline V gives CDR1 SNHLY, CDR2 FYNNEI. This CDR3 region has 13 residues. V lost 1 base, J lost 3 bases, and 6 bases lay in between. CDR3 DNA: TGTGCCAGCAGTGAAGATAGGGACTATGGCTACACCTTC. Translation gives CASSEDRDYGYTF. The entire variable domain, with the rest obtained from reference TRBV2 and TRBJ1-2, is as follows: EPEVTQTPSHQVTQMGQEVILRCVPISNHLYFYWYRQILGQKVEFLVSFYNNEISEKSEIFDDQFSVERPDGSNFTLKIRSTKLEDSAMYFCASSEDRDYGYTFGSGTRLTVV.

This clonotype was detected only a few times. CDR3 in DNA: TGCGCCAGCAGCTTGACAGGGTCTTTGGAGACCCAGTACTTC. It yields the protein CASSLTGSLETQYF. The chain joins TRBV5-1 to TRBJ2-5; possibly TRBD1 for D (6 bases). CDR1 SGHRS and CDR2 YFSETQ come from the germline V gene. The ends were cut back, 1 base at V and 5 bases at J, with 12 bases in the middle. The CDR3 has 14 residues.

The genes are TRBV6-5 and TRBJ2-7; D may match TRBD1 or TRBD2 (5 bases each). The germline V gene encodes CDR1 MNHEY and CDR2 SVGAGI. With 7 bases removed from V and 3 bases from J, the gap between germline ends came to 13 bases. CDR3 length: 13 residues. The CDR3 nucleotides are TGTGCCAGCAAGCCGGGACCTAACTACGAGCAGTACTTC. Residues: CASKPGPNYEQYF.

This clonotype was detected ten times or more. This chain links TRBV5-1 with TRBJ1-1; the D gene is possibly TRBD1 (6 bases). The CDR3 spans 14 residues. V dropped 4 bases and J dropped 0 bases, with 10 bases sitting between them. CDR1 is SGHRS, CDR2 YFSETQ, per germline. DNA of the CDR3: TGCGCCAGCAGCCTAGGACAGATGAACACTGAAGCTTTCTTT. Translating it yields CASSLGQMNTEAFF.

This clonotype turned up a few times. The chain uses TRBV20-1 and TRBJ2-3; 8 nucleotides line up with TRBD2. CDR1 and CDR2 from the germline V gene are DFQATT and SNEGSKA (reference sequence). The length of the CDR3 is 14 residues. V gave up 5 bases and J gave up 2 bases; unmatched junction bases: 6. CDR3 region: CSALAGDYTDTQYF. CDR3 coding DNA: TGCAGTGCTCTAGCGGGCGACTACACAGATACGCAGTATTTT.

This chain links TRBV29-1 with TRBJ2-1, with D perhaps matching TRBD1 (5 bases). CDR3 size: 14 residues. Germline V CDR1 and CDR2: SQVTM, ANQGSEA. Trimming cost V 1 base and J 12 bases, with 19 bases left between them. The DNA of the CDR3 is TGCAGCGTTGAAGGAAGGACGGCTCATAGGGGGCAGTTCTTC. Amino acid sequence: CSVEGRTAHRGQFF.

The CDR3 region is CASSLGDSMNTEAFF. The CDR3 DNA reads TGCGCCAGCAGCTTGGGGGACAGCATGAACACTGAAGCTTTCTTT. This chain uses TRBV5-1 with TRBJ1-1; 7 bases fit TRBD1. V shed 0 bases, J shed 0 bases, and the junction held 2 bases outside the gene matches. Germline CDR1 and CDR2: SGHRS and YFSETQ. The CDR3 is made up of 15 amino acids.

The gene calls are TRBV10-3 and TRBJ2-1; 9 bases line up with TRBD2. J was trimmed by 8 bases and V by 1 base; bases with no gene match: 3. The germline CDR1 and CDR2 sequences are ENHRY and SYGVKD. This CDR3 is built from 14 residues. The CDR3 DNA follows: TGTGCCATCAGTGAGTTTAGCGGGGGCGATGAGCAGTTCTTC. Protein sequence: CAISEFSGGDEQFF.

This sequence joins TRBV7-9 and TRBJ1-1; possible D gene TRBD1, 5 bases. The CDR3 runs 14 residues. CDR1 and CDR2 (germline): SEHNR, FQNEAQ (reference sequence). Between the trimmed V and J ends, which lost 1 base and 0 bases, there was a span of 6 bases. CDR3 sequence: CASSLEGMNTEAFF. CDR3 sequence (DNA): TGTGCCAGCAGCTTAGAGGGGATGAACACTGAAGCTTTCTTT.

This clonotype was observed a handful of times. The gene calls are TRBV12-3 or TRBV12-4 and TRBJ1-5; the D gene is possibly TRBD1 (6 bases). Trimming pared 5 bases from V and 0 bases from J, leaving 8 bases between. This CDR3 contains 14 residues. This chain's CDR3 is CASSPGVSNQPQHF. The CDR3 DNA sequence: TGTGCCAGCAGTCCAGGGGTTAGCAATCAGCCCCAGCATTTT.

In its sample, this clonotype was seen a few times. The chain combines TRBV5-1 with TRBJ2-5, with a weak D call TRBD2 (6 bases). The V and J ends lost 4 bases and 5 bases respectively, with 21 bases between them. CDR1 is SGHRS, CDR2 YFSETQ, per germline. The CDR3 totals 16 residues. CDR3 DNA sequence: TGCGCCAGCAGCCCCTCTTCGGGGGAAACTTGGGAGACCCAGTACTTC. Protein sequence: CASSPSSGETWETQYF.

The chain uses TRBV12-3 or TRBV12-4 and TRBJ1-5; D perhaps matches TRBD1 (5 bases). The CDR3 totals 15 residues. V lost 6 bases, J lost 6 bases, and 18 bases lay in between. CDR3 region: CASSPVGGISQPQHF. The CDR3 region has the DNA TGTGCCAGCAGCCCGGTGGGGGGAATTAGTCAGCCCCAGCATTTT.

This chain joins TRBV12-3 or TRBV12-4 and TRBJ1-2; D remains ambiguous. V gave up 6 bases and J gave up 4 bases, with 15 bases separating them. The CDR3 totals 14 residues. DNA of the CDR3: TGTGCCAGCAGGGAGGGCAGAATAAGCTATGGCTACACCTTC. This translates into CASREGRISYGYTF.

The chain recombines TRBV12-3 or TRBV12-4 with TRBJ1-2; 7 nucleotides line up with TRBD1. CDR3 length: 14 residues. Trimming removed 4 bases from V and 4 bases from J; junction bases left unmatched: 6. DNA of the CDR3: TGTGCCAGCAGTTCTCTCCGGGACAGCTATGGCTACACCTTC. Its translation: CASSSLRDSYGYTF.

V gene TRBV29-1 combines with J gene TRBJ1-2, with D unresolved. Germline V gives CDR1 SQVTM, CDR2 ANQGSEA. The CDR3 totals 11 residues. V lost 1 base and J lost 7, with 7 bases in between. The DNA for the CDR3 is TGCAGCGTTGAAGGGTTTTCTGGCTACACCTTC. The encoded protein is CSVEGFSGYTF.

At least ten counts were recorded for this clonotype. The V call is TRBV7-3, the J call TRBJ2-3; D may be TRBD1 or TRBD2 (5 bases each). Trimming took off 5 bases at V and 4 bases at J, with 16 bases between the two ends. The germline V gene has CDR1 SGHTA and CDR2 FQGTGA. This CDR3 spans 15 amino acids. CDR3 amino acids: CASSIDGRGPDTQYF. In DNA, the CDR3 is TGTGCCAGCAGCATCGACGGTCGGGGCCCAGATACGCAGTATTTT. The variable domain in full, completed from reference TRBV7-3 and TRBJ2-3, reads GAGVSQTPSNKVTEKGKYVELRCDPISGHTALYWYRQSLGQGPEFLIYFQGTGAADDSGLPNDRFFAVRPEGSVSTLKIQRTERGDSAVYLCASSIDGRGPDTQYFGPGTRLTVL.

The genes are TRBV28 and TRBJ1-1; the D is unclear. Trimming removed 7 bases from V and 0 bases from J, with 12 bases in between. The germline gives CDR1 MDHEN, CDR2 SYDVKM. The CDR3 contains 14 residues. Written as DNA, the CDR3 is TGTGCCAGCACAGTCCCGGGGATGAACACTGAAGCTTTCTTT. Protein: CASTVPGMNTEAFF.

The rearrangement links TRBV20-1 to TRBJ1-5; D is possibly TRBD1 (5 bases). CDR1 is DFQATT and CDR2 is SNEGSKA in the germline V gene (reference sequence). The CDR3 spans 14 residues. V lost 3 bases and J 0 bases, leaving 9 bases between the germline ends. For the CDR3, the DNA is TGCAGTGCTAGTACCGGACATAGCAATCAGCCCCAGCATTTT. Amino acids: CSASTGHSNQPQHF.

The sample holds many counts of this clonotype. V usage is TRBV9 and J usage is TRBJ2-3; 12 bases map to TRBD2. The germline V gene encodes CDR1 SGDLS and CDR2 YYNGEE. This CDR3 is built from 15 residues. J was trimmed by 3 bases and V by 2 bases; bases with no gene match: 1. The CDR3 is CASSVLAGGTDTQYF. CDR3 bases: TGTGCCAGCAGCGTTCTAGCGGGGGGGACAGATACGCAGTATTTT. Looking up the rest from reference TRBV9 and TRBJ2-3 gives the full variable domain: DSGVTQTPKHLITATGQRVTLRCSPRSGDLSVYWYQQSLDQGLQFLIQYYNGEERAKGNILERFSAQQFPDLHSELNLSSLELGDSALYFCASSVLAGGTDTQYFGPGTRLTVL.

This clonotype was counted many times. The chain joins TRBV24-1 to TRBJ2-5; 10 bases map to TRBD2. The CDR3 is 16 residues long. Trimming removed 0 bases from V and 1 base from J; junction bases left unmatched: 1. Looked up from germline, CDR1 is KGHDR and CDR2 is SFDVKD. Here the CDR3 reads CATSDLKRGGQETQYF. CDR3 DNA sequence: TGTGCCACCAGTGATTTGAAGCGGGGGGGCCAAGAGACCCAGTACTTC.

The V gene is TRBV12-3 or TRBV12-4, the J gene TRBJ1-4, with D uncertain. The CDR3 is 11 amino acids. V was trimmed by 8 bases and J by 8 bases, leaving 9 bases between them. Written as DNA, the CDR3 is TGTGCCAGCTTAGATGTCGAAAAACTGTTTTTT. Translation: CASLDVEKLFF.

This clonotype turned up a few times. The V call is TRBV5-8, the J call TRBJ2-3; 8 nucleotides align to TRBD2. V lost 4 bases to trimming and J lost 6 bases; unmatched junction nucleotides: 7. The CDR3 is 14 amino acids. Germline V gene data show CDR1 as SGHTS and CDR2 as YDEGEE. DNA of the CDR3: TGTGCCAGCAGCCCGGGGGGGGCAGGGGATACGCAGTATTTT. Encoded protein: CASSPGGAGDTQYF.